Presented here are 21 T cell receptor beta chains from one specimen sequenced in a study of blood T cells in healthy people across ages. For the second PCR, which ran for about 6 to 11 cycles, a sample-barcoded 5' primer and a J-beta primer mix were used. MiXCR was run by TCRdb on the 5' RACE reads, yielding one entry per CDR3 protein. The sample holds around 1.5 million distinct CDR3 sequences; approximately 40% are singletons and the top ten take 6.5% to 10%. Sequenced: blood. The receptors come from a woman between 18 and 29 years old in good health.

The V and J genes are TRBV3-1 and TRBJ2-3, with D hard to call. Germline V gene lookup returns CDR1 LGHDT and CDR2 YNNKEL (reference sequence). V lost 6 bases and J lost 0, with 10 bases in between. The CDR3 has 14 amino acids. The DNA for the CDR3 is TGTGCCAGCAGTCCTCCGGACAGCACAGATACGCAGTATTTT. It codes for CASSPPDSTDTQYF.

This chain uses TRBV4-2 with TRBJ2-7; a weak D match, TRBD2 (5 bases). CDR3 size: 15 residues. Germline lookup yields CDR1 LGHNA and CDR2 YNFKEQ. The germline V and J ends were trimmed by 3 bases and 3 bases, with 15 bases remaining between them. CDR3 residues: CASSQTRDSDYEQYF. CDR3 coding DNA: TGTGCCAGCAGCCAGACCCGGGATAGCGACTACGAGCAGTACTTC.

The CDR3 protein is CASSRFLNTEAFF. The DNA of the CDR3 is TGCGCCAGCAGCAGGTTCCTTAACACTGAAGCTTTCTTT. This chain uses TRBV10-1 with TRBJ1-1; no clear D. Per germline, CDR1 WNHNN and CDR2 SYGVQD (reference sequence). This CDR3 comprises 13 residues. The V end was cut by 6 bases, the J end by 2 bases, with 10 bases between.

The chain is built from TRBV4-1 and TRBJ2-1; D remains unclear. The CDR3 extends over 15 amino acids. Per the germline V gene, CDR1 is MGHRA and CDR2 is YSYEKL. The V and J ends lost 4 bases and 8 bases respectively, with 18 bases between them. CDR3 sequence: CASSPPSKPGDEQFF. CDR3 in DNA: TGCGCCAGCAGCCCACCATCCAAGCCGGGCGATGAGCAGTTCTTC.

As regards this clonotype: This may be a read error, as it is one base from a much larger clone. The rearrangement uses TRBV4-2 and TRBJ2-3; D may be TRBD1 or TRBD2 (5 bases each). This CDR3 region has 17 residues. Germline V gene sequence: CDR1 LGHNA, CDR2 YNFKEQ. CDR3 amino acids: CASNQDLGVDSTDTQYF. CDR3 bases: TGTGCCAGCAACCAAGATCTGGGGGTAGATAGCACAGATACGCAGTATTTT.

The chain employs TRBV5-6 and TRBJ1-6; tentatively, D is TRBD1 (6 bases). This CDR3 spans 16 amino acids. CDR1 and CDR2 (germline): SGHDT, YYEEEE. V lost 0 bases, J lost 9 bases, and 16 bases lay in between. In DNA form, the CDR3 reads TGTGCCAGCAGCTTGGCCGGCAGGGGATTAACTTCACCCCTCCACTTT. This translates into CASSLAGRGLTSPLHF.

This clonotype has a single count. CDR3 sequence: CASSKERTSGSRRDEQYF. CDR3 coding DNA: TGTGCCAGCAGCAAAGAAAGGACTAGCGGGTCCCGTAGGGACGAGCAGTACTTC. The chain links TRBV21-1 to TRBJ2-7; the tabulated D call, TRBD2, remains unverified against the DNA. TRBV21-1 is reported as a pseudogene. The CDR3 sequence is 18 residues long.

CDR3 amino acids: CSVEGQRNEKLFF. The DNA for the CDR3 is TGCAGTGTGGAGGGGCAGAGAAATGAAAAACTGTTTTTT. The chain recombines TRBV20-1 with TRBJ1-4, with a weak D call TRBD1 (5 bases). This CDR3 is built from 13 residues. Trimming shortened V by 7 bases and J by 5 bases, and 14 bases separated the two germline ends. Germline assignment: CDR1 DFQATT and CDR2 SNEGSKA (reference sequence).

The chain links TRBV4-2 to TRBJ2-7; D remains ambiguous. This CDR3 is 14 amino acids long. CDR1 is LGHNA and CDR2 is YNFKEQ in the germline V gene. Trimming removed 0 bases from V and 3 bases from J, with 9 bases in between. CDR3 sequence: CASSQDLALYEQYF. The CDR3 DNA reads as TGTGCCAGCAGCCAAGATTTGGCTCTCTACGAGCAGTACTTC.

The chain is built from TRBV6-6 and TRBJ2-1, with 9 nucleotides matching TRBD2. The germline V gene encodes CDR1 MNHNY and CDR2 SVGAGI (reference sequence). The V segment lost 5 bases and the J segment 5 bases; nucleotides outside the gene matches: 10. The CDR3 is 16 residues long. Here the CDR3 reads CASSPRVAGVNNEQFF. CDR3 DNA: TGTGCCAGCAGTCCTAGGGTAGCGGGGGTAAACAATGAGCAGTTCTTC.

This chain uses TRBV30 with TRBJ2-5; D is unresolved. Trimming shortened V by 4 bases and J by 4 bases, and 13 bases separated the two germline ends. The CDR3 is 13 amino acids. Looked up from germline, CDR1 is GTSNPN and CDR2 is SVGIG (reference sequence). The CDR3: CAWNRGVGETQYF. The CDR3 coding sequence is TGTGCCTGGAACCGTGGGGTAGGAGAGACCCAGTACTTC.

Only a few counts were recorded for this clonotype. The V gene is TRBV10-3, the J gene TRBJ2-4; D is ambiguous. Germline lookup yields CDR1 ENHRY and CDR2 SYGVKD. V lost 2 bases, J lost 5 bases, and 4 bases lay in between. The CDR3 covers 12 residues. CDR3 protein: CAISEGQNIQYF. The CDR3 region has the DNA TGTGCCATCAGTGAGGGGCAAAACATTCAGTACTTC.

This chain connects TRBV27 to TRBJ2-7; D might be TRBD1 (5 bases). The CDR3 has 15 residues. CDR1 and CDR2 (germline): MNHEY, SMNVEV (reference sequence). Trimming shortened V by 6 bases and J by 2 bases, and 17 bases separated the two germline ends. This CDR3 reads CASSNLRQGPYEQYF. The CDR3 coding sequence is TGTGCCAGCAGCAATCTGCGGCAGGGCCCCTACGAGCAGTACTTC.

This clonotype showed up just a few times. The chain uses TRBV5-5 and TRBJ2-1; a possible D gene is TRBD1 (5 bases). The germline V gene encodes CDR1 SGHKS and CDR2 YYEKEE (reference sequence). V was cut by 3 bases and J by 8 bases, with 21 bases left in between. The CDR3 totals 16 residues. The DNA for the CDR3 is TGTGCCAGCAGCTCGACACAGGCCTCCCTACAGGATGAGCAGTTCTTC. Translated: CASSSTQASLQDEQFF. The variable domain in full, completed from reference TRBV5-5 and TRBJ2-1, reads DAGVTQSPTHLIKTRGQQVTLRCSPISGHKSVSWYQQVLGQGPQFIFQYYEKEERGRGNFPDRFSARQFPNYSSELNVNALLLGDSALYLCASSSTQASLQDEQFFGPGTRLTVL.

The chain employs TRBV5-1 and TRBJ2-3; D is ambiguous. CDR1 and CDR2 from the germline V gene are SGHRS and YFSETQ. The CDR3 runs 14 residues. The V and J ends lost 3 bases and 4 bases respectively, with 12 bases between them. CDR3 region: CASSSDRLADTQYF. The CDR3 nucleotides are TGCGCCAGCAGCTCCGACCGTTTGGCAGATACGCAGTATTTT. Supplemented by reference TRBV5-1 and TRBJ2-3, the full variable domain reads KAGVTQTPRYLIKTRGQQVTLSCSPISGHRSVSWYQQTPGQGLQFLFEYFSETQRNKGNFPGRFSGRQFSNSRSEMNVSTLELGDSALYLCASSSDRLADTQYFGPGTRLTVL.

This clonotype was counted between two and nine times. The V gene is TRBV6-6, the J gene TRBJ2-1; D is unclear. Between the trimmed V and J ends, which lost 5 bases and 7 bases, there was a span of 9 bases. The CDR3 is 12 amino acids. CDR1 and CDR2 from the germline V gene are MNHNY and SVGAGI (reference sequence). The CDR3 is CASSPHRNEQFF. CDR3 coding DNA: TGTGCCAGCAGTCCCCACCGGAATGAGCAGTTCTTC.

This clonotype has a handful of counts. The chain links TRBV2 to TRBJ1-2; no clear D gene. The germline V gene encodes CDR1 SNHLY and CDR2 FYNNEI. The CDR3 is 11 residues long. The CDR3 loop reads CGTGSNYGYTF. The CDR3 DNA follows: TGTGGCACGGGCAGTAACTATGGCTACACCTTC.

This clonotype was seen a single time. J is TRBJ2-2 and V is TRBV11-2, with TRBD2 matching over 10 bases. Germline CDR1 SGHAT, CDR2 FQNNGV. CDR3 size: 18 residues. Trimming at V came to 2 bases and at J to 0 bases, leaving 6 bases not matched to a gene. In DNA form, the CDR3 reads TGTGCCAGCAGCTTAAGGTCTAGCGGGAGCCCGAACACCGGGGAGCTGTTTTTT. It encodes CASSLRSSGSPNTGELFF.

This clonotype appeared a few times. The chain has TRBV20-1 and TRBJ2-4, with 9 bases identical to TRBD2. The CDR3 length is 13 residues. Germline assignment: CDR1 DFQATT and CDR2 SNEGSKA (reference sequence). Trimming cost V 1 base and J 6 bases; bases outside gene matches: 1. The CDR3 sequence: CSARVRGGNIQYF. CDR3 bases: TGCAGTGCTAGAGTGCGGGGGGGAAACATTCAGTACTTC.

The chain uses TRBV2 and TRBJ2-7; perhaps TRBD1 as D (5 bases). The CDR3 totals 17 residues. Deletions cut 0 bases from V and 0 bases from J, with 15 bases between. Per the germline V gene, CDR1 is SNHLY and CDR2 is FYNNEI. The CDR3 protein is CASSEALGQGSSYEQYF. CDR3 nucleotide sequence: TGTGCCAGCAGTGAAGCGCTTGGGCAGGGTAGCTCCTACGAGCAGTACTTC.

The rearrangement links TRBV28 to TRBJ1-2, with 7 bases that match TRBD1. Germline CDR1 reads MDHEN; CDR2 reads SYDVKM. V dropped 5 bases and J dropped 0; count of bases not matched to a gene: 12. The CDR3 length is 17 residues. CDR3 in DNA: TGTGCCAGCAGTCTTCAGAACCCGGGACAGTCTAACTATGGCTACACCTTC. This sequence encodes CASSLQNPGQSNYGYTF.